A single sample gave rise to the 30 T cell receptor beta chains below, sequenced in a study of T cell repertoires in aging, cancer and after chemotherapy. Amplification of TCR beta used genomic DNA extracted from peripheral blood. A mixed TRB-A/B primer pool amplified rearranged TRB by multiplex touch-down PCR. MiXCR was run by TCRdb on the multiplex PCR reads, yielding one entry per CDR3 protein. In the table there are approximately 20,000 distinct CDR3 sequences, approximately 35% of which are singletons. The specimen was blood. Receptors originate from a human donor with a solid tumor.

This clonotype came up a few times. This chain joins TRBV29-1 and TRBJ2-7; tentative D call: TRBD1 (6 bases). This CDR3 has 17 residues. The germline gives CDR1 SQVTM, CDR2 ANQGSEA. Trimming left V 0 bases short and J 6 bases short, with 24 bases between. The CDR3 here is CSVEDWGYKTGSAEQYF. The CDR3, as DNA: TGCAGCGTTGAAGATTGGGGTTATAAGACAGGTTCGGCCGAGCAGTACTTC.

Concerning this clonotype itself: This could be a read error, since a much larger clone is one nucleotide away. The genes are TRBV5-6 and TRBJ2-3; D gene unclear. Germline CDR1 is SGHDT and CDR2 is YYEEEE. This CDR3 comprises 11 residues. CDR3 loop: CASSYPDMQYF. The CDR3 DNA sequence: TGTGCCAGCAGCTACCCGGATATGCAGTATTTT.

A remark on this clonotype: This could be a read error, since a much larger clone is one nucleotide away. CDR3 residues: CASSERWAGLNTQYF. Written as DNA, the CDR3 is TGTGCCAGCAGTGAAAGGTGGGCAGGCCTTAATACGCAGTATTTT. The gene calls are TRBV6-1 and TRBJ2-3; D remains unclear. Germline assignment: CDR1 MNHNS and CDR2 SASEGT. V was clipped by 2 bases and J by 7 bases, with 16 bases between them. CDR3 length equals 15 residues.

This clonotype came up a few times. J is TRBJ1-1 and V is TRBV10-3, with D tentatively TRBD1 (5 bases). Trimming stripped 0 bases from V and 4 bases from J, with 9 bases between. Germline CDR1 ENHRY, CDR2 SYGVKD. The CDR3 sequence is 14 residues long. The CDR3 region is CAISESGGGTEAFF. CDR3 bases: TGTGCCATCAGTGAGTCTGGGGGGGGCACTGAAGCTTTCTTT.

The rearrangement uses TRBV12-3 or TRBV12-4 and TRBJ2-7; TRBD1 aligns across 7 bases. Trimming removed 5 bases from V and 6 bases from J; junction bases left unmatched: 7. This CDR3 spans 13 amino acids. CDR3 sequence reads: CASSPWDSAEQYF. Here the CDR3 DNA reads TGTGCCAGCAGTCCATGGGACAGCGCCGAGCAGTACTTC.

The V and J genes are TRBV6-5 and TRBJ1-6, with TRBD1 matching 8 bases. The CDR3 is made up of 15 amino acids. Trimming at V came to 4 bases and at J to 5 bases, leaving 4 bases not matched to a gene. From germline, CDR1 is MNHEY and CDR2 SVGAGI. This chain's CDR3 is CASSSADRDNSPLHF. The CDR3 DNA follows: TGTGCCAGCAGTTCCGCGGACAGGGATAATTCACCCCTCCACTTT.

The rearrangement joins TRBV7-9 to TRBJ2-5; D is uncertain. Germline V gene sequence: CDR1 SEHNR, CDR2 FQNEAQ (reference sequence). The V end was cut by 5 bases, the J end by 4 bases, with 14 bases between. The CDR3 consists of 14 residues. CDR3 in amino acids: CASSRSSGPETQYF. Here the CDR3 DNA reads TGTGCCAGCAGCCGTAGTTCAGGCCCAGAGACCCAGTACTTC.

The genes are TRBV6-2 or TRBV6-3 and TRBJ2-1; 12 bases align to TRBD2. CDR1 is MNHEY and CDR2 is SVGEGT in the germline V gene. This CDR3 region has 19 residues. The trim removed 4 bases at V and 4 bases at J, leaving 14 bases unmatched. The CDR3 sequence is CASSSPSGGALLDYNEQFF. DNA for the CDR3: TGTGCCAGCAGTTCCCCTAGCGGGGGGGCCCTACTAGATTACAATGAGCAGTTCTTC.

This clonotype was detected only a few times. V is TRBV11-1 and J is TRBJ2-3; 8 positions match TRBD2. Germline V lookup: CDR1 SGHAT, CDR2 FQDESV (reference sequence). The CDR3 spans 15 residues. V was pared by 4 bases and J by 9 bases, with 12 bases of the junction left unmatched. CDR3 loop: CASSSRLASQGTQYF. In DNA, the CDR3 is TGTGCCAGCAGCTCGAGACTAGCGTCCCAGGGCACGCAGTATTTT.

This clonotype was seen only a few times. This chain links TRBV5-1 with TRBJ2-1; D perhaps matches TRBD2 (5 bases). Germline values: CDR1 SGHRS, CDR2 YFSETQ. V was pared by 4 bases and J by 6 bases, with 14 bases between. There are 14 residues in the CDR3. This CDR3 is CASSMASSGNEQFF. In nucleotides, the CDR3 is TGCGCCAGCAGCATGGCTAGCTCGGGCAATGAGCAGTTCTTC.

CDR3 amino acids: CSAGDRVTSYEQYF. The CDR3 DNA follows: TGCAGCGCTGGGGACAGGGTCACCTCCTACGAGCAGTACTTC. The J gene is TRBJ2-7, the V gene TRBV29-1; 9 nucleotides line up with TRBD1. CDR3 size: 14 residues. With V trimmed by 7 bases and J by 0 bases, 7 bases remained unmatched. Germline CDR1 and CDR2: SQVTM and ANQGSEA.

The V call is TRBV5-6, the J call TRBJ2-7, with D tentatively TRBD1 or TRBD2 (5 bases each). Trimming removed 4 bases at V and 4 bases at J, with 12 bases between. There are 13 residues in the CDR3. CDR1 is SGHDT, CDR2 YYEEEE, per germline. The DNA of the CDR3 is TGTGCCAGCAGCCCGGGGACGGAATACGAGCAGTACTTC. Amino acids: CASSPGTEYEQYF.

The chain combines TRBV7-2 with TRBJ2-3; the D is unclear. The ends were cut back, 0 bases at V and 3 bases at J, with 7 bases in the middle. The CDR3 is made up of 14 amino acids. The germline gives CDR1 SGHTA, CDR2 FQGNSA. CDR3 DNA sequence: TGTGCCAGCAGCTTAGCTGGCCGGACAGATACGCAGTATTTT. It yields the protein CASSLAGRTDTQYF. The full variable domain, rest sourced from reference TRBV7-2 and TRBJ2-3, is GAGVSQSPSNKVTEKGKDVELRCDPISGHTALYWYRQSLGQGLEFLIYFQGNSAPDKSGLPSDRFSAERTGGSVSTLTIQRTQQEDSAVYLCASSLAGRTDTQYFGPGTRLTVL.

The chain recombines TRBV6-1 with TRBJ1-4, with no clear D. Germline loops: CDR1 MNHNS, CDR2 SASEGT. V was pared by 5 bases and J by 5 bases, with 9 bases between. The CDR3 loop spans 13 amino acids. CDR3 in DNA: TGTGCCAGCAGTTGGCAGCCAAATGAAAAACTGTTTTTT. It translates to CASSWQPNEKLFF.

Worth noting for this clonotype: An end of the junction differs from the germline gene, which may be a read error. The V gene is TRBV19, the J gene TRBJ2-5; 7 nucleotides match TRBD1. Germline V gene lookup returns CDR1 LNHDA and CDR2 SQIVND (reference sequence). The CDR3 is made up of 14 amino acids. The CDR3 nucleotides are TGTGCCATTAGTTCCCCGACAGGGCGTGAGACCCAGTACTTC. This encodes CAISSPTGRETQYF.

The chain combines TRBV27 with TRBJ2-7; 8 bases are shared with TRBD2. CDR1 is MNHEY and CDR2 is SMNVEV in the germline V gene (reference sequence). J gave up 7 bases and V 3 bases, and 11 bases lay outside the gene matches. The CDR3 runs 15 residues. The CDR3 DNA sequence: TGTGCCAGCAGTTTGGGGGGCGGGGGGCCTCGGGAGCAGTACTTC. As protein: CASSLGGGGPREQYF.

The chain carries TRBV5-6 and TRBJ1-2, with a tentative D call TRBD1 (5 bases). CDR1 and CDR2 (germline): SGHDT, YYEEEE. The CDR3 sequence is 12 residues long. V was shortened by 1 base and J by 7 bases, with 8 bases between the two germline ends. The DNA for the CDR3 is TGTGCCAGCAGCTTGCGGGACTCTGGCTACACCTTC. This gives the protein CASSLRDSGYTF.

The J gene is TRBJ2-1, the V gene TRBV6-5; TRBD2 matches 8 bases. The CDR3 runs 16 residues. CDR1 is MNHEY and CDR2 is SVGAGI in the germline V gene. The J segment lost 7 bases and the V segment lost 4 bases, leaving 12 bases of the junction unmatched. The DNA of the CDR3 is TGTGCCAGCAGTTCCCAGGCAGCGGGAGAGCGGAATGAGCAGTTCTTC. Protein sequence: CASSSQAAGERNEQFF.

The chain employs TRBV10-3 and TRBJ2-2; tentative D call: TRBD2 (5 bases). CDR1 ENHRY and CDR2 SYGVKD come from the germline V gene. Trimming cost V 0 bases and J 8 bases, with 10 bases left between them. The length of the CDR3 is 14 residues. Here the CDR3 DNA reads TGTGCCATCAGTGAGTCGATCCGGGAAGGGGAGCTGTTTTTT. This gives the protein CAISESIREGELFF.

The chain couples TRBV18 to TRBJ1-1, with D hard to call. The CDR3 loop spans 14 amino acids. Germline-derived CDR1 and CDR2 are KGHSH and LQKENI. V was cut by 6 bases and J by 0 bases, with 11 bases left in between. The CDR3 DNA reads TGTGCCAGCTCGCTTAAGGCGGTGAACACTGAAGCTTTCTTT. Its translation is CASSLKAVNTEAFF. Full variable domain (rest looked up from reference TRBV18 and TRBJ1-1): NAGVMQNPRHLVRRRGQEARLRCSPMKGHSHVYWYRQLPEEGLKFMVYLQKENIIDESGMPKERFSAEFPKEGPSILRIQQVVRGDSAAYFCASSLKAVNTEAFFGQGTRLTVV.

This clonotype was found a few times. The chain uses TRBV30 and TRBJ2-1; D is tentatively TRBD1 or TRBD2 (5 bases each). Germline V lookup: CDR1 GTSNPN, CDR2 SVGIG (reference sequence). CDR3 length equals 10 residues. Trimming removed 5 bases from V and 7 bases from J, with 6 bases in between. CDR3 region: CAWGGNEQFF. The CDR3 bases are TGTGCCTGGGGGGGAAATGAGCAGTTCTTC.

In DNA, the CDR3 is TGTGCCAGCACGGACGGCTACGAGCAGTACTTC. Protein product: CASTDGYEQYF. The genes are TRBV6-1 and TRBJ2-7; no firm D call. This CDR3 is built from 11 residues. Germline CDR1 reads MNHNS; CDR2 reads SASEGT. Trimming stripped 7 bases from V and 3 bases from J, with 7 bases between.

V is TRBV10-1 and J is TRBJ2-1; the match to TRBD2 covers 13 bases. Germline CDR1 is WNHNN and CDR2 is SYGVQD (reference sequence). CDR3 length: 15 residues. V lost 0 bases and J lost 7; bases outside the gene matches: 0. In DNA, the CDR3 is TGCGCCAGCAGTGAGTCGACTAGCGGGGGGAATGAGCAGTTCTTC. This encodes CASSESTSGGNEQFF.

In this sample, this clonotype turned up a few times. The chain uses TRBV6-4 and TRBJ2-2; 10 nucleotides match TRBD2. Germline CDR1 MRHNA, CDR2 SNTAGT. The CDR3 runs 15 residues. The trim removed 3 bases at V and 3 bases at J, leaving 1 base unmatched. CDR3 residues: CASSEGTSDTGELFF. CDR3 nucleotide sequence: TGTGCCAGCAGTGAAGGGACTAGCGACACCGGGGAGCTGTTTTTT.

The genes are TRBV29-1 and TRBJ2-2; TRBD1 matches at 8 bases. The ends lost 0 bases at V and 3 bases at J; junction bases unmatched: 6. The CDR3 loop spans 16 amino acids. Germline V gene sequence: CDR1 SQVTM, CDR2 ANQGSEA. The CDR3 DNA is TGCAGCGTTGAAGACGAAGAGACAGGGGACACCGGGGAGCTGTTTTTT. Translation: CSVEDEETGDTGELFF.

This rearrangement joins TRBV6-5 to TRBJ1-5, with 7 bases fitting TRBD1. Germline V gives CDR1 MNHEY, CDR2 SVGAGI. This CDR3 is built from 17 residues. V lost 6 bases and J lost 0; bases outside the gene matches: 11. In DNA form, the CDR3 reads TGTGCCAGCAGCCTCGGGACAGCAGTGTATAGCAATCAGCCCCAGCATTTT. Protein: CASSLGTAVYSNQPQHF.

V and J are TRBV10-3 and TRBJ2-2; a possible D gene is TRBD2 (5 bases). V was trimmed by 6 bases and J by 1 base, leaving 6 bases between them. Germline-derived CDR1 and CDR2 are ENHRY and SYGVKD. This CDR3 has 13 residues. CDR3 sequence: CAISRGNTGELFF. CDR3 DNA sequence: TGTGCCATCAGCCGGGGGAACACCGGGGAGCTGTTTTTT.

V is TRBV6-5 and J is TRBJ2-5, with 12 bases lining up with TRBD2. This CDR3 comprises 14 residues. With V trimmed by 0 bases and J by 9 bases, 2 bases remained unmatched. CDR1 is MNHEY and CDR2 is SVGAGI in the germline V gene. The CDR3 coding sequence is TGTGCCAGCAGTTACTCTGCTAGCGGGGGGGCCCAGTACTTC. Protein: CASSYSASGGAQYF.

As regards this clonotype: A read error may produce the germline difference seen at one junction end. The chain combines TRBV15 with TRBJ2-7; 9 bases are a match to TRBD1. CDR3 length: 15 amino acids. Germline V gene data show CDR1 as LNHNV and CDR2 as YYDKDF (reference sequence). CDR3 amino acids: CATSGDRGSRHEQYF. The CDR3 DNA sequence: TGTGCCACCAGCGGAGACAGGGGGAGTCGACACGAGCAGTACTTC. Complete variable domain (other parts from reference TRBV15 and TRBJ2-7): DAMVIQNPRYQVTQFGKPVTLSCSQTLNHNVMYWYQQKSSQAPKLLFHYYDKDFNNEADTPDNFQSRRPNTSFCFLDIRSPGLGDTAMYLCATSGDRGSRHEQYFGPGTRLTVT.

In its sample, this clonotype ranks as medium-sized. The rearrangement links TRBV19 to TRBJ2-1; D is unclear. Trimming shortened V by 5 bases and J by 8 bases, and 7 bases separated the two germline ends. The CDR3 is made up of 11 amino acids. CDR1 is LNHDA, CDR2 SQIVND, per germline (reference sequence). The CDR3 region has the DNA TGTGCCAGTAGTTCCATCGATGAGCAGTTCTTC. Its protein is CASSSIDEQFF.